This TCR beta chain stems from a study of identical twins. It was template switching that added a universal primer site, and there were unique molecular identifiers on the cDNA. Using its own MiXCR run on the 5' RACE reads, TCRdb lists one record per CDR3 protein. The sample lists around 570,000 distinct CDR3 sequences, roughly 9.9% occurring once. General observations from the study: Out-of-frame alpha sequences common to twins exhibited a surplus of low generation probability.

This CDR3 has 14 residues. V lost 3 bases to trimming and J lost 4 bases, with 15 bases between them. Germline assignment: CDR1 GTSNPN and CDR2 SVGIG (reference sequence). Concerning this clonotype: Its matching antigen is unknown.

All of the donors were Caucasians in good health. The same specimen was also included in a second study, on yellow fever vaccine responses in identical twins. That study adds: Twins showed a vaccine T cell response that reportedly seemed partly convergent, partly personalized.

The clonotype comes from a woman under 30 in good health. This chain connects TRBV30 to TRBJ1-1; D gene ambiguous. The sample consisted of PBMCs. The CDR3: CAWSGVSVGTEAFF. Here the CDR3 DNA reads TGTGCCTGGAGCGGCGTAAGCGTAGGCACTGAAGCTTTCTTT.